Reported below is one TCR beta chain. Generated by immunoSEQ multiplex PCR, the TCRdb table keeps only in-frame clones and is missing some. The table records 98,000 or so clones, more than 75% of them present only once. This sample is drawn from a study of graft-versus-host responses after intestinal transplantation. This CDR3 is 14 amino acids long. V was clipped by 1 base and J by 6 bases, with 12 bases between them. The germline V gene has CDR1 SNHLY and CDR2 FYNNEI. The source material was PBMCs, sampled 255 days after intestinal transplant. This chain links TRBV2 with TRBJ1-1; no clear D. The sequence was collected from a human patient who received an intestinal transplant, so some T cells may come from the graft donor. The CDR3 DNA sequence: TGTGCCAGCAGTGAAGGGATCCGCATTGCTGAAGCTTTCTTT. Amino acids: CASSEGIRIAEAFF.